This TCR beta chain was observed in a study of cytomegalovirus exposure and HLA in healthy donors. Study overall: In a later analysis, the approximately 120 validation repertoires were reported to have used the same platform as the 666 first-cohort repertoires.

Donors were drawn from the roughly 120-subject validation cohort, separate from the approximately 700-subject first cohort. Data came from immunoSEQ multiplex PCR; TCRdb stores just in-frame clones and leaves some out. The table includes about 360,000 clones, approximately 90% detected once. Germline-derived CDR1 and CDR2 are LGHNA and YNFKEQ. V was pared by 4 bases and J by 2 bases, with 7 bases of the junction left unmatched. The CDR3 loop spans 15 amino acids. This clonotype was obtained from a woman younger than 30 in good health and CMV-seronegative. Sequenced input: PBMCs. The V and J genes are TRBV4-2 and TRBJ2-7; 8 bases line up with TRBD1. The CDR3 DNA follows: TGTGCCAGCAGCCCTCGACAGGGGCGAGCCTACGAGCAGTACTTC. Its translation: CASSPRQGRAYEQYF.